This TCR beta chain originates from a study of blood T cell repertoires in COVID-19. As processed by the authors: For nucleated cells, counts were estimated from reference gene primer amplification. Repertoires were generated with immunoSEQ multiplex PCR, while TCRdb's copy carries only in-frame clones and drops some. V and J calls and clone size are given by that table; D and trimming were obtained from the DNA. The sample lists some 200,000 clones; 81% were seen once. V was trimmed by 8 bases and J by 2 bases, leaving 14 bases between them. The CDR3 extends over 14 amino acids. From germline, CDR1 is KGHSH and CDR2 LQKENI.

Source material: peripheral blood. This TCR came from a woman aged 40 to 50 with COVID-19, enrolled during active disease. V gene TRBV18 combines with J gene TRBJ2-3; D unclear. CDR3 protein: CASTKSDSTDTQYF. CDR3 DNA sequence: TGTGCCAGCACAAAGTCCGACTCCACAGATACGCAGTATTTT. The full variable domain, rest sourced from reference TRBV18 and TRBJ2-3, is NAGVMQNPRHLVRRRGQEARLRCSPMKGHSHVYWYRQLPEEGLKFMVYLQKENIIDESGMPKERFSAEFPKEGPSILRIQQVVRGDSAAYFCASTKSDSTDTQYFGPGTRLTVL.